The 32 T cell receptor beta chains below were found in one sample sequenced in a study of molecular identifiers for immune sequencing clone quantification. TCRdb itself ran the PCR reads through MiXCR, one entry per CDR3 protein. The sample consists of more than 85,000 distinct CDR3 sequences, 36% of them appearing once. Input material: naive CD8+ T cells from blood, with Jurkat cell RNA spiked in. Stated subset: FACS-sorted CD8+CD4-CCR7+CD45RA+ naive T cells. These receptor sequences come from a human donor in good health. Some libraries in this study had Jurkat cell RNA spiked in.

The chain combines TRBV5-6 with TRBJ2-7; the D gene is possibly TRBD1 (5 bases). CDR1 and CDR2 (germline): SGHDT, YYEEEE. The length of the CDR3 is 13 residues. V was cut by 0 bases and J by 6 bases, with 10 bases left in between. CDR3 nucleotides: TGTGCCAGCAGCTTGGCTCAGGGCTTCGAGCAGTACTTC. It specifies CASSLAQGFEQYF.

This clonotype was seen at least ten times. V usage is TRBV29-1 and J usage is TRBJ2-1; TRBD2 matches 7 bases. The V and J ends lost 3 bases and 7 bases, in that order; junction bases with no gene match: 3. The germline CDR1 and CDR2 sequences are SQVTM and ANQGSEA. The CDR3 has 12 amino acids. Here the CDR3 DNA reads TGCAGCGTTGACCTAGCGGAAAATGAGCAGTTCTTC. Its translation is CSVDLAENEQFF.

Comment on this clonotype: Relative to the germline gene, one junction end is altered; a read error may explain this. This chain joins TRBV5-3 and TRBJ1-5, with 7 bases that match TRBD1. TRBV5-3 is an open reading frame whose function is uncertain. There are 15 residues in the CDR3. The CDR3 loop is CASSLVGTGNQPQHF. The CDR3 region has the DNA TGTGCCAGCAGCTTGGTCGGGACAGGCAATCAGCCCCAGCATTTT.

This clonotype was counted once. This clone may be a read error of a much larger clone one base away. V usage is TRBV9 and J usage is TRBJ2-6, with D maybe TRBD1 (5 bases). Trimming cost V 2 bases and J 0 bases, with 12 bases left between them. The CDR3 spans 17 residues. Germline values: CDR1 SGDLS, CDR2 YYNGEE. The CDR3 is CASSVSKDSSGANVLTF. The CDR3, as DNA: TGTGCCAGCAGCGTTTCAAAAGACAGCTCTGGGGCCAACGTCCTGACTTTC.

Concerning this clonotype itself: Relative to the germline gene, one junction end is altered; a read error may explain this. The rearrangement links TRBV7-7 to TRBJ2-2; the match to TRBD2 covers 8 bases. The V gene's germline CDR1 is SSHAT and CDR2 FNYEAQ (reference sequence). CDR3 length: 19 residues. The CDR3 loop is CASSLWSGPAGVYTGELFF. As DNA, the CDR3 is TGTGCTAGCAGCTTATGGTCGGGACCAGCGGGAGTTTACACCGGGGAGCTGTTTTTT.

As regards this clonotype: A read error may explain this, as a much larger clone is one base away. The rearrangement uses TRBV7-9 and TRBJ1-5, with D maybe TRBD1 (6 bases). In germline, CDR1 is SEHNR, CDR2 FQNEAQ (reference sequence). CDR3 length equals 18 residues. CDR3 coding DNA: TGTGCCAGCGGCTTAGGGGGTTCCCTTATACATAGCAATCAGCCCCAGCATTTT. This codes for CASGLGGSLIHSNQPQHF.

The rearrangement links TRBV12-3 or TRBV12-4 to TRBJ2-7; weak D call: TRBD1 (6 bases). This CDR3 spans 12 amino acids. V gave up 6 bases and J gave up 7 bases, with 13 bases separating them. The chain's CDR3 is CASSFGTQEQYF. CDR3 sequence (DNA): TGTGCCAGCAGCTTCGGGACACAGGAGCAGTACTTC.

This clonotype was recorded only once. This may arise from a read error, as a much more abundant clone is one base away. This chain uses TRBV28 with TRBJ2-7, with D hard to call. The germline gives CDR1 MDHEN, CDR2 SYDVKM. The CDR3 extends over 12 amino acids. V was clipped by 8 bases and J by 2 bases, with 10 bases between them. The CDR3 sequence is CASASDTYEQYF. DNA of the CDR3: TGTGCCAGCGCCTCCGACACCTACGAGCAGTACTTC.

The rearrangement uses TRBV19 and TRBJ2-4; D is perhaps TRBD1 or TRBD2 (5 bases each). The length of the CDR3 is 13 residues. CDR1 is LNHDA and CDR2 is SQIVND in the germline V gene (reference sequence). V was pared by 7 bases and J by 8 bases, with 15 bases between. The CDR3 DNA follows: TGTGCCAGTAAGGGGACGGACACGGACATTCAGTACTTC. Its protein is CASKGTDTDIQYF.

This rearrangement joins TRBV4-3 to TRBJ1-3; TRBD1 is a possible D gene (6 bases). The germline CDR1 and CDR2 sequences are LGHNA and YSLEER. Trimming took off 1 base at V and 2 bases at J, with 12 bases between the two ends. CDR3 length: 16 residues. CDR3 sequence: CASSQAPQGTGNTIYF. CDR3 DNA: TGCGCCAGCAGCCAAGCCCCACAGGGTACTGGAAACACCATATATTTT.

This clonotype was detected a few times. The gene calls are TRBV4-1 and TRBJ2-5; D perhaps matches TRBD1 (6 bases). Germline-derived CDR1 and CDR2 are MGHRA and YSYEKL. The V end lost 1 base, the J end lost 0 bases, and 12 bases lay between the germline ends. CDR3 size: 16 residues. The CDR3 spells CASSQAGHRYQETQYF. The CDR3 bases are TGCGCCAGCAGCCAAGCGGGACACCGGTACCAAGAGACCCAGTACTTC.

The chain couples TRBV4-3 to TRBJ1-5; no clear D. The CDR3 is 16 amino acids. Germline CDR1 reads LGHNA; CDR2 reads YSLEER. V was cut by 0 bases and J by 1 base, with 10 bases left in between. The CDR3 sequence is CASSQDVSASNQPQHF. CDR3 in DNA: TGCGCCAGCAGCCAAGATGTGTCAGCCAGCAATCAGCCCCAGCATTTT.

This clonotype was counted a single time. Without the conserved terminal phenylalanine or tryptophan, this CDR3 likely stems from a read error. The chain has TRBV6-2 or TRBV6-3 and TRBJ2-1, with a possible D match to TRBD1 (6 bases). The V and J ends lost 5 bases and 8 bases respectively, with 7 bases between them. The CDR3 is made up of 11 amino acids. The V gene's germline CDR1 is MNHEY and CDR2 SVGEGT. The DNA of the CDR3 is TGTGCCAGCAGTGGGGGCCATGAGCAGTTCTAC. Protein sequence: CASSGGHEQFY.

Comments on this clonotype: A single base separates this from a much larger clone, so it may be a read error. This chain links TRBV5-3 with TRBJ2-5; 7 nucleotides align to TRBD2. TRBV5-3 has ORF status, its function being uncertain. CDR3 length: 15 residues. In DNA, the CDR3 is TGTGCCAGCAGCTCCCCCCAGCGGGGCATAGGGACCCAGTACTTC. It is translated as CASSSPQRGIGTQYF.

Ten or more counts support this clonotype. The rearrangement uses TRBV29-1 and TRBJ2-3; 8 positions agree with TRBD2. CDR3 length: 14 amino acids. Unmatched junction bases numbered 5, after V lost 5 bases and J lost 1 base. Per the germline V gene, CDR1 is SQVTM and CDR2 is ANQGSEA. CDR3 in DNA: TGCAGCGTTTGTATAGCGGGACGCACAGATACGCAGTATTTT. Translating it yields CSVCIAGRTDTQYF.

The gene calls are TRBV7-9 and TRBJ2-1, with D uncertain. Germline loops: CDR1 SEHNR, CDR2 FQNEAQ (reference sequence). The CDR3 is made up of 17 amino acids. Trimming took 6 bases from V and 0 from J, leaving 18 bases between them. This chain's CDR3 is CASRPPRQQSSYNEQFF. The CDR3 coding sequence is TGTGCCAGCAGACCTCCACGACAACAGAGCTCCTACAATGAGCAGTTCTTC.

A remark on this clonotype: Because it lacks the conserved phenylalanine or tryptophan at the end, this CDR3 is likely a read error. The gene calls are TRBV4-3 and TRBJ1-2, with 10 positions matching TRBD1. Germline V gene data show CDR1 as LGHNA and CDR2 as YSLEER. V gave up 0 bases and J gave up 1 base; unmatched junction bases: 5. This CDR3 contains 17 residues. CDR3 sequence (DNA): TGCGCCAGCAGCCAAGATGGGACAGGGGTATATAACTATGGCTACACCATC. This translates into CASSQDGTGVYNYGYTI.

This clonotype was seen only a few times. The rearrangement uses TRBV20-1 and TRBJ2-7; 8 bases map to TRBD2. CDR1 is DFQATT and CDR2 is SNEGSKA in the germline V gene (reference sequence). Losses at the gene ends were 7 bases for V and 2 bases for J; bases not matched to a gene: 7. This CDR3 has 13 residues. The CDR3 nucleotides are TGCAGTGATCTGGGACTAGAAACCTACGAGCAGTACTTC. It encodes CSDLGLETYEQYF.

This clonotype was recorded only once. This may arise from a read error, as a much more abundant clone is one base away. The chain has TRBV28 and TRBJ2-7; D may be TRBD1 or TRBD2 (6 bases each). This CDR3 has 15 residues. V was cut by 5 bases and J by 3 bases, with 17 bases left in between. Germline V gene data show CDR1 as MDHEN and CDR2 as SYDVKM. The CDR3 here is CASSHTLGGSYEQYF. The CDR3 DNA reads TGTGCCAGCAGTCATACCCTCGGGGGCAGCTACGAGCAGTACTTC.

The V call is TRBV6-2 or TRBV6-3, the J call TRBJ2-3; D gene unclear. The CDR3 is made up of 14 amino acids. Germline loops: CDR1 MNHEY, CDR2 SVGEGT. V was clipped by 2 bases and J by 3 bases, with 9 bases between them. Here the CDR3 DNA reads TGTGCCAGCAGTTACGGTCGAGCAACAGATACGCAGTATTTT. It codes for CASSYGRATDTQYF.

The chain links TRBV3-1 to TRBJ2-1, with 8 nucleotides matching TRBD1. With V trimmed by 6 bases and J by 3 bases, 10 bases remained unmatched. The CDR3 contains 16 residues. Germline values: CDR1 LGHDT, CDR2 YNNKEL (reference sequence). The CDR3: CASRFSGDRNYNEQFF. As DNA, the CDR3 is TGTGCCAGCAGGTTCAGTGGGGACAGGAACTACAATGAGCAGTTCTTC.

The genes are TRBV12-3 or TRBV12-4 and TRBJ2-3; possibly TRBD1 for D (5 bases). V was cut by 4 bases and J by 0 bases, with 8 bases left in between. There are 14 residues in the CDR3. CDR3 coding DNA: TGTGCCAGCAGTTCAGGGTCTAGCACAGATACGCAGTATTTT. It encodes CASSSGSSTDTQYF.

The sample holds many counts of this clonotype. The chain employs TRBV28 and TRBJ2-3; 11 bases line up with TRBD1. J was trimmed by 0 bases and V by 5 bases; bases with no gene match: 16. CDR1 is MDHEN, CDR2 SYDVKM, per germline. The CDR3 is made up of 20 amino acids. This CDR3 reads CASSLDRGPQLTVSTDTQYF. DNA for the CDR3: TGTGCCAGCAGTCTGGACAGGGGGCCCCAATTGACGGTTAGCACAGATACGCAGTATTTT.

This clonotype has just a few counts. V gene TRBV7-9 combines with J gene TRBJ2-1; 7 bases align to TRBD2. The CDR3 is made up of 13 amino acids. V lost 4 bases to trimming and J lost 4 bases; unmatched junction nucleotides: 1. Germline V gene sequence: CDR1 SEHNR, CDR2 FQNEAQ (reference sequence). This CDR3 is CASSWGGYNEQFF. CDR3 coding DNA: TGTGCCAGCAGCTGGGGGGGGTACAATGAGCAGTTCTTC. The full variable domain, completed using reference TRBV7-9 and TRBJ2-1, is DTGVSQNPRHKITKRGQNVTFRCDPISEHNRLYWYRQTLGQGPEFLTYFQNEAQLEKSRLLSDRFSAERPKGSFSTLEIQRTEQGDSAMYLCASSWGGYNEQFFGPGTRLTVL.

This clonotype was seen repeatedly, ten times or more. V gene TRBV15 combines with J gene TRBJ1-1, with D unclear. The germline CDR1 and CDR2 sequences are LNHNV and YYDKDF (reference sequence). Trimming left V 0 bases short and J 6 bases short, with 14 bases between. The CDR3 sequence is 15 residues long. CDR3 amino acids: CATSRDKWDWAEAFF. Here the CDR3 DNA reads TGTGCCACCAGCAGAGATAAGTGGGATTGGGCTGAAGCTTTCTTT.

Remarks on this clonotype: This CDR3 fails to terminate in the conserved phenylalanine or tryptophan, so it likely reflects a read error. V gene TRBV11-2 combines with J gene TRBJ1-6; no reliable D call. Trimming took 3 bases from V and 6 from J, leaving 9 bases between them. Germline loops: CDR1 SGHAT, CDR2 FQNNGV. The CDR3 consists of 14 residues. The CDR3 protein is CASSLDGPNSPLHS. DNA for the CDR3: TGTGCCAGCAGCTTGGACGGACCTAATTCACCCCTCCACTCT.

Concerning this clonotype: One end of the junction varies from germline; a read error may be responsible. CDR3 residues: CATSEFALAGGNEQVF. CDR3 bases: TGTGCCACCAGTGAGTTCGCTCTAGCGGGAGGCAATGAGCAGGTCTTC. J is TRBJ2-1 and V is TRBV24-1; 11 bases align to TRBD2. The germline V gene has CDR1 KGHDR and CDR2 SFDVKD. The CDR3 extends over 16 amino acids.

The rearrangement uses TRBV7-8 and TRBJ2-5; no clear D. This CDR3 has 15 residues. Germline V gene sequence: CDR1 SGHVS, CDR2 FQNEAQ. The V end was cut by 5 bases, the J end by 5 bases, with 18 bases between. The chain's CDR3 is CASSDPLRKRETQYF. In nucleotides, the CDR3 is TGTGCCAGCAGCGACCCCCTCCGGAAGAGGGAGACCCAGTACTTC.

The chain links TRBV28 to TRBJ2-7, with no clear D. The CDR3 covers 11 residues. The germline V and J ends were trimmed by 5 bases and 9 bases, with 11 bases remaining between them. Germline CDR1 MDHEN, CDR2 SYDVKM. CDR3 coding DNA: TGTGCCAGCAGTCGAAGGTTGGGGCAGTACTTC. It specifies CASSRRLGQYF.

This clonotype was counted only a few times. The chain carries TRBV6-2 or TRBV6-3 and TRBJ2-3, with a tentative D call TRBD2 (5 bases). Germline CDR1 and CDR2: MNHEY and SVGEGT. This CDR3 spans 15 amino acids. The ends were cut back, 6 bases at V and 1 base at J, with 14 bases in the middle. The CDR3 sequence: CASRESSDRTDTQYF. CDR3 bases: TGTGCCAGCAGGGAGAGTAGCGACCGCACAGATACGCAGTATTTT.

This clonotype has at least ten counts. V is TRBV5-4 and J is TRBJ2-6; D gene ambiguous. Germline V lookup: CDR1 SGHNT, CDR2 YYREEE (reference sequence). The CDR3 runs 18 residues. The V end was cut by 0 bases, the J end by 3 bases, with 16 bases between. The CDR3 bases are TGTGCCAGCAGCTTGGGTGCTGGCAGATCGGGTGGGGCCAACGTCCTGACTTTC. Translation: CASSLGAGRSGGANVLTF.

CDR3 sequence reads: CASSQVSLAGGLAGELFF. CDR3 DNA sequence: TGCGCCAGCAGCCAAGTCTCACTAGCGGGAGGACTGGCCGGGGAGCTGTTTTTT. This chain joins TRBV4-1 and TRBJ2-2, with 12 bases identical to TRBD2. The CDR3 contains 18 residues. J lost 6 bases, V lost 1 base, and 9 bases had no gene match. Germline V gives CDR1 MGHRA, CDR2 YSYEKL.